The present entry profiles one T cell receptor (beta chain) with its context. Its antigen is unknown. Next came a second PCR, run for about 7 to 12 cycles, which used a sample-barcoded 5' primer along with a J-beta primer mix. A template-switch adaptor that had 12 random nucleotides put a tag on each cDNA molecule. TCRdb independently ran MiXCR on the 5' RACE reads; one entry per CDR3 protein. The repertoire holds 1 million or so distinct CDR3 sequences, 25% seen once, with around 0.75% in the top ten. CDR3 size: 12 residues. Trimming removed 4 bases from V and 2 bases from J, with 7 bases in between. The germline CDR1 and CDR2 sequences are SGHKS and YYEKEE (reference sequence). This specimen belongs to a study of blood T cells in healthy people across ages. General study findings and limits: Long-lived donors exceeded aged donors in naive CD4+ cells and diversity.

These data were likewise used in another study, on T cells of mothers and their children. That work contributes: Each 15 ul cDNA reaction used approximately 1.6 ug RNA; all RNA was used. The authors added sample barcodes and 2-4 random nucleotides using the M1S primer of the second PCR.

The TCR comes from a girl aged 2-10 years in good health. Sample: blood. The genes are TRBV5-5 and TRBJ2-7, with D unclear. The CDR3 loop is CASSAFAYEQYF. DNA of the CDR3: TGTGCCAGCAGCGCGTTCGCCTACGAGCAGTACTTC.